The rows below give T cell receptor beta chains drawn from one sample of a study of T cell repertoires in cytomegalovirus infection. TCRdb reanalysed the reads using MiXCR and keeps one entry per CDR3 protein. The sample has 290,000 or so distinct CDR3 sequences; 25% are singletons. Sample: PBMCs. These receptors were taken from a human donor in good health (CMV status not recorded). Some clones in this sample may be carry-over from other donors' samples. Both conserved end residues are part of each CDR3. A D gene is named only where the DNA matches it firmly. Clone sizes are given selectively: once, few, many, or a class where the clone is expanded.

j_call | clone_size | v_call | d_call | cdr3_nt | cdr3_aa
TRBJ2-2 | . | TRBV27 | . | TGTGCCAGCTCCCTGGTCGGGTTCGGGGAGCTGTTTTTT | CASSLVGFGELFF
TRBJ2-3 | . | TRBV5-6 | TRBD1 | TGTGCCAGCAGCTTGGGAGGGGGCCAGGATACGCAGTATTTT | CASSLGGGQDTQYF
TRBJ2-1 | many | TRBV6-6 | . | TGTGCCAGCAGTTACTCTGACCCCTCCTACAATGAGCAGTTCTTC | CASSYSDPSYNEQFF
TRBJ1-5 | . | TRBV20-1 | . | TGCAGTGCTACAGGTAGCAATCAGCCCCAGCATTTT | CSATGSNQPQHF
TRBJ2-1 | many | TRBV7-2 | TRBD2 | TGTGCCAGCAGCCCCCGGGAGGCACCAATGTCGGAGCAGTTCTTC | CASSPREAPMSEQFF
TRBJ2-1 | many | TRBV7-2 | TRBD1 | TGTGCCAGCAGCCTGAGAAAGGACAGGGGCACCTACAATGAGCAGTTCTTC | CASSLRKDRGTYNEQFF
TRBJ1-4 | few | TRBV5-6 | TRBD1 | TGTGCCAGCAGCTCCGGACAGGGGATACGCGAAAAACTGTTTTTT | CASSSGQGIREKLFF
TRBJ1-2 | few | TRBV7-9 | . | TGTGCCAGCAGCCCACTCCTCGGGTCGACGGGTGGCTACACCTTC | CASSPLLGSTGGYTF
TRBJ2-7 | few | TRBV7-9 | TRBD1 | TGTGCCAGCAGCTCAATCCTCGGGACAGGGTTCGAGCAGTACTTC | CASSSILGTGFEQYF
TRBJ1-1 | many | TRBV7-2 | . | TGTGCCAGCAGCATTATGCGGGACCAGGAAGCTTTCTTT | CASSIMRDQEAFF
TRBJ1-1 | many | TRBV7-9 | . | TGTGCCAGCAGATTGACAGGCGAGAACACTGAAGCTTTCTTT | CASRLTGENTEAFF
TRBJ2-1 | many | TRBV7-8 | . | TGTGCCAGCAGCTTTTGGGCCGAAGCGTGGAATGAGCAGTTCTTC | CASSFWAEAWNEQFF
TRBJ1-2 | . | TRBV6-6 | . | TGTGCCAGCAGCCGGAACCCCCAGAATGGCTACACCTTC | CASSRNPQNGYTF
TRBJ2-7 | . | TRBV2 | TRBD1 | TGTGCCAGTGCGACCTCCCGGGACAGCTACGAGCAGTACTTC | CASATSRDSYEQYF
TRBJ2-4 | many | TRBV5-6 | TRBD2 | TGTGCCAGCAGCTTGAGTGGCGGGAGGGCCGGAAACATTCAGTACTTC | CASSLSGGRAGNIQYF
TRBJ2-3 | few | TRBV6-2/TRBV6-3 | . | TGTGCCAGCACCCTCGGACTGGTCATTGGCACAGATACGCAGTATTTT | CASTLGLVIGTDTQYF
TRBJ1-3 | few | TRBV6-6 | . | TGTGCCAGCATGAGGAACTCTGGAAACACCATATATTTT | CASMRNSGNTIYF
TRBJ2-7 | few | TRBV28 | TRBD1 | TGTGCCAGCAGTACCTGGCGGACAGGAACCACTGAGCAGTACTTC | CASSTWRTGTTEQYF
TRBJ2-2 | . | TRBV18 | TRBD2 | TGTGCCAGCTCACCACTAGCGGGAGGATCCGGGGAGCTGTTTTTT | CASSPLAGGSGELFF
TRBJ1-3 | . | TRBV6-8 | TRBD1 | TGTGCCAGCACTCTACAGGGGGCAGGTGGAAACACCATATATTTT | CASTLQGAGGNTIYF
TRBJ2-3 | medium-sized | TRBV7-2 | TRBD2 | TGTGCCAGCAGCTCTCTTCCGGGACTAGCGGGCATAGATACGCAGTATTTT | CASSSLPGLAGIDTQYF
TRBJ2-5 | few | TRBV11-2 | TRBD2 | TGTGCCAGCAGCCCTACTAGCGGTCGGGGGGGGGAGACCCAGTACTTC | CASSPTSGRGGETQYF
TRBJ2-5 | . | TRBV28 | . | TGTGCCAGCAATGACCCCACCCCACAAGAGACCCAGTACTTC | CASNDPTPQETQYF
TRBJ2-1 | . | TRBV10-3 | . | TGTGCCATCAGTGATGGGACAAATGAGCAGTTCTTC | CAISDGTNEQFF
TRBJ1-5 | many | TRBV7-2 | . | TGTGCCAGCAGCTTAATGGGGGGGGGGGGTAGCAATCAGCCCCAGCATTTT | CASSLMGGGGSNQPQHF
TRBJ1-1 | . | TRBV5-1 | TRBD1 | TGCGCCAGCAGCGTTGGTCGGGCAGGGGGCACTGAAGCTTTCTTT | CASSVGRAGGTEAFF
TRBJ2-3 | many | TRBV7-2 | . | TGTGCCAGCAGCCCCATTTCAGATACGCAGTATTTT | CASSPISDTQYF
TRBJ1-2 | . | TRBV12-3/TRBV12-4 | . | TGTGCCAGCAGCTTCGCCGGGCAAAGCTATGGCTACACCTTC | CASSFAGQSYGYTF
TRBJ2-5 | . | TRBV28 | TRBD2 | TGTGCCAGCAGTGGGGAGGGACTAGCGGGACTTCTGTACTTC | CASSGEGLAGLLYF
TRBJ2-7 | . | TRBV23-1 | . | TGCGCCAGCAGTCAATTGGGTCAGGGCCCCTACGAGCAGTACTTC | CASSQLGQGPYEQYF
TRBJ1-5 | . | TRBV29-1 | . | TGCAGCGTTCGGGACGGTAATCAGCCCCAGCATTTT | CSVRDGNQPQHF
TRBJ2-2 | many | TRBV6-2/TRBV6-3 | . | TGTGCCAGCAGTTCTATCTTGCCGAGGACCGGGGAGCTGTTTTTT | CASSSILPRTGELFF
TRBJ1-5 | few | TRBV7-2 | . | TGTGCCAGCAGCTCCTCTAGGGGTAGCAATCAGCCCCAGCATTTT | CASSSSRGSNQPQHF
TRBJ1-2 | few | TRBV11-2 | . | TGTGCCAGCACCAACCGGGTCATTAGCAATGGCTACACCTTC | CASTNRVISNGYTF
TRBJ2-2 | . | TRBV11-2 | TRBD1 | TGTGCCAGCAGCGGCAGAACAGGGGCGAACACCGGGGAGCTGTTTTTT | CASSGRTGANTGELFF
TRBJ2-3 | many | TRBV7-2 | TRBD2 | TGTGCCAGCAGCTCTAGCGGGAGGGGAGATACGCAGTATTTT | CASSSSGRGDTQYF
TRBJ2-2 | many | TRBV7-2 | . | TGTGCCAGCAGCTTGGACCTGAACACCGGGGAGCTGTTTTTT | CASSLDLNTGELFF
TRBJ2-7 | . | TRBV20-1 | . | TGCAGTGTAAGAGGGCGAGGGATAGGGGCCGAGCAGTACTTC | CSVRGRGIGAEQYF
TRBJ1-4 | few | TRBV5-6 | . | TGTGCCAGCAGCTTGGTGGGCAGGGATAATGAAAAACTGTTTTTT | CASSLVGRDNEKLFF
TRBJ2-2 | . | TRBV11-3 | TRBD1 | TGTGCCAGCAGCCCAGGGGGCTGGAACACCGGGGAGCTGTTTTTT | CASSPGGWNTGELFF
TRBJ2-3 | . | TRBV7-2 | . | TGTGCCAGCAGCTTAGAGTGGGGGGTGGTAGATACGCAGTATTTT | CASSLEWGVVDTQYF
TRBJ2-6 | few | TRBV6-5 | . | TGTGCCAGCACTTACGGGGCGGGCTCTGGGGCCAACGTCCTGACTTTC | CASTYGAGSGANVLTF
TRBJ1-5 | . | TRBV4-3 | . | TGCGCCAGCAGCCAAGATCTTGAGACAGCCTATCAGCCCCAGCATTTT | CASSQDLETAYQPQHF